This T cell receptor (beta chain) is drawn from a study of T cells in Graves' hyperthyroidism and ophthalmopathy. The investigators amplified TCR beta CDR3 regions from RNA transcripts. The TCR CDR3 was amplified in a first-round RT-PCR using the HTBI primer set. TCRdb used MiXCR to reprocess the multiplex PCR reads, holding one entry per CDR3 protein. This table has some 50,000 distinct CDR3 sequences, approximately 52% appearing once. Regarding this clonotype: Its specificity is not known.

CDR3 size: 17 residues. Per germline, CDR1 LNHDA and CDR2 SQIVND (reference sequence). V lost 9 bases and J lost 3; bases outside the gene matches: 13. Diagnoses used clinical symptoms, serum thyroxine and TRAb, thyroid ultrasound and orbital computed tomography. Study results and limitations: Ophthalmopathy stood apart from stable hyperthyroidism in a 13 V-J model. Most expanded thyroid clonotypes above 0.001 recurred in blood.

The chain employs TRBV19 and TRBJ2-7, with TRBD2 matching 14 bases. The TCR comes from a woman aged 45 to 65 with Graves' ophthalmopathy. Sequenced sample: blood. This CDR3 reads CASSLGTSGGKHYEQYF. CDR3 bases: TGTGCCAGCAGCTTAGGGACTAGCGGGGGTAAACACTACGAGCAGTACTTC.